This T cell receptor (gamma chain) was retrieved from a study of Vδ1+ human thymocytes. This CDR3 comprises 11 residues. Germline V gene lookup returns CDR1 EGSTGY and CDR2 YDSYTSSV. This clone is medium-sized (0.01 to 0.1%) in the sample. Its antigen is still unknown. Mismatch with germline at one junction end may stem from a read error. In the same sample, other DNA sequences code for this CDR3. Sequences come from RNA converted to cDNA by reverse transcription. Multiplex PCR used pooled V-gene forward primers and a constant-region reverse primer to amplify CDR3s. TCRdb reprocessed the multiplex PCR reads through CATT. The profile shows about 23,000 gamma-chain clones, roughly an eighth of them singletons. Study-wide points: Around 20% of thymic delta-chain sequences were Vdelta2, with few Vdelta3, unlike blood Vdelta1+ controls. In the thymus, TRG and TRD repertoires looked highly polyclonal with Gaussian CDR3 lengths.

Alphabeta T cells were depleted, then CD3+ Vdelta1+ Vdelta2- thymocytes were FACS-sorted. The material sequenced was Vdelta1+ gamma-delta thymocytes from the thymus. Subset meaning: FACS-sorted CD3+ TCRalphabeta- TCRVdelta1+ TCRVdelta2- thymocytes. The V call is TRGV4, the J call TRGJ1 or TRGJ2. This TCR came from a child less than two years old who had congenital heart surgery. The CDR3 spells CATWNGPKKLF. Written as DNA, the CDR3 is TGTGCCACCTGGAATGGGCCTAAGAAACTCTTT.